This T cell receptor (beta chain) was captured in a study of T cells after yellow fever vaccination. Study overall: When fractions had low cell numbers, they were prepared with SMART-Seq v4 Ultra Low Input. Study-level points and caveats: The CD4 and CD8 compartments had a small share of their clonotypes in common. Among primary-vaccination clones, most reappeared after the booster, at around 97% for CD4 and about 90% for CD8.

The CDR3 covers 14 residues. V lost 2 bases, J lost 5 bases, and 12 bases lay in between. Germline loops: CDR1 MDHEN, CDR2 SYDVKM. This clonotype occurred many times. Antigen unknown. Synthesis of TCR cDNA relied on 5'RACE template switching, which attached a universal primer site and UMIs. MiXCR, applied by TCRdb to the 5' RACE reads, yields one record per CDR3 protein. The top ten hold 0.8% to 1.2% of the sample, which has 200,000 to 300,000 distinct CDR3 sequences, roughly 6.3% seen once. The clonotype comes from a man aged 25 to 45 who received the YFV17D yellow fever vaccine. This chain uses TRBV28 with TRBJ1-1; D is ambiguous. The source material was CD4+ T cells sorted from PBMCs, sampled on the day of the yellow fever booster vaccination. The CDR3 nucleotides are TGTGCCAGCAGTTTAACGGCAGTGAGGACTGAAGCTTTCTTT. Encoded protein: CASSLTAVRTEAFF. Based on the CDR3 plus reference TRBV28 and TRBJ1-1, the full variable domain is DVKVTQSSRYLVKRTGEKVFLECVQDMDHENMFWYRQDPGLGLRLIYFSYDVKMKEKGDIPEGYSVSREKKERFSLILESASTNQTSMYLCASSLTAVRTEAFFGQGTRLTVV.